The T cell receptor beta chain described here comes from a study of blood T cell repertoires in COVID-19. J lost 2 bases, V lost 3 bases, and 0 bases had no gene match. CDR1 and CDR2 from the germline V gene are KGHDR and SFDVKD. The CDR3 has 16 residues. Sequencing was performed with immunoSEQ multiplex PCR; in TCRdb, only in-frame clones are kept and a portion is missing. The profile shows 220,000 or so clones, around 86% of them singletons. J is TRBJ2-1 and V is TRBV24-1; 13 nucleotides match TRBD2. This receptor was obtained from a woman in her fifties or sixties who had recovered from COVID-19. The sequenced material came from PBMCs or T cells enriched from blood (not recorded which). CDR3 protein: CATSDTSGRAYNEQFF. The CDR3 DNA reads as TGTGCCACCAGTGATACTAGCGGGAGGGCCTACAATGAGCAGTTCTTC.